A single sample is the source of the 24 T cell receptor beta chains below, sequenced in a study of shared clonotypes between healthy human individuals. The table came from immunoSEQ multiplex PCR; TCRdb's copy has only in-frame clones and leaves some out. The table shows 2,100,000 or so clones, with under 97% occurring only once. The specimen sequenced was naive CD4+ T cells sorted from blood. Subset indicated: CD45RA+ positively selected. These receptors came from a man between 18 and 35 years old in good health.

The chain links TRBV19 to TRBJ1-5; 8 nucleotides align to TRBD1. Trimming at V came to 2 bases and at J to 6 bases, leaving 6 bases not matched to a gene. CDR1 and CDR2 (germline): LNHDA, SQIVND (reference sequence). This CDR3 contains 15 residues. CDR3 residues: CASSISGTGFQPQHF. The CDR3 nucleotides are TGTGCCAGTAGTATATCCGGGACAGGATTTCAGCCCCAGCATTTT.

The rearrangement links TRBV5-1 to TRBJ2-1, with D perhaps matching TRBD2 (5 bases). The CDR3 sequence is 14 residues long. Germline CDR1 reads SGHRS; CDR2 reads YFSETQ. Trimming removed 4 bases from V and 7 bases from J, with 15 bases in between. CDR3: CASSRDSAGNEQFF. For the CDR3, the DNA is TGCGCCAGCAGCCGGGATTCTGCTGGGAATGAGCAGTTCTTC.

In its sample, this clone was seen a few times. This rearrangement joins TRBV6-1 to TRBJ1-5; D is uncertain. Germline CDR1 is MNHNS and CDR2 is SASEGT. The CDR3 sequence is 12 residues long. The V gene lost 5 bases and the J gene lost 1 base, with 3 bases spanning the gap. Here the CDR3 DNA reads TGTGCCAGCAGTAGGAGCAATCAGCCCCAGCATTTT. This encodes CASSRSNQPQHF.

The J gene is TRBJ2-5, the V gene TRBV7-2; D remains unclear. This CDR3 is built from 14 residues. Looked up from germline, CDR1 is SGHTA and CDR2 is FQGNSA. Trimming removed 5 bases from V and 1 base from J, with 11 bases in between. The CDR3 DNA sequence: TGTGCCAGCAGCCTGTTGGGGTTCCAAGAGACCCAGTACTTC. Its translation is CASSLLGFQETQYF.

A remark on this clone: This specimen includes other DNA sequences encoding the same CDR3. The chain links TRBV7-8 to TRBJ2-7; possibly TRBD1 or TRBD2 for D (5 bases each). Germline V gene data show CDR1 as SGHVS and CDR2 as FQNEAQ. V lost 1 base and J lost 3, with 7 bases in between. The CDR3 is made up of 13 amino acids. The CDR3 DNA follows: TGTGCCAGCAGCTTAGGGGGACGCTACGAGCAGTACTTC. Its translation is CASSLGGRYEQYF. The full variable domain, its missing parts supplied by reference TRBV7-8 and TRBJ2-7, is GAGVSQSPRYKVAKRGQDVALRCDPISGHVSLFWYQQALGQGPEFLTYFQNEAQLDKSGLPSDRFFAERPEGSVSTLKIQRTQQEDSAVYLCASSLGGRYEQYFGPGTRLTVT.

The chain uses TRBV9 and TRBJ1-5; perhaps TRBD1 as D (5 bases). The germline V gene encodes CDR1 SGDLS and CDR2 YYNGEE. V was shortened by 3 bases and J by 3 bases, with 10 bases between the two germline ends. The CDR3 has 14 amino acids. DNA for the CDR3: TGTGCCAGCAGCGCGGGACTGGTCAATCAGCCCCAGCATTTT. This codes for CASSAGLVNQPQHF.

The chain carries TRBV5-1 and TRBJ2-7, with unresolved D. Trimming stripped 0 bases from V and 1 base from J, with 14 bases between. The CDR3 is 16 residues long. In germline, CDR1 is SGHRS, CDR2 YFSETQ. DNA of the CDR3: TGCGCCAGCAGCTTGGCCGGCGACCCCGGGTCCTACGAGCAGTACTTC. It translates to CASSLAGDPGSYEQYF.

The DNA for the CDR3 is TGTGCCAGCAGCTCCCTAGCGGGGCGGCCAGATACGCAGTATTTT. Its translation: CASSSLAGRPDTQYF. This rearrangement joins TRBV5-6 to TRBJ2-3, with TRBD2 matching over 9 bases. CDR1 is SGHDT and CDR2 is YYEEEE in the germline V gene. Trimming removed 3 bases from V and 4 bases from J; junction bases left unmatched: 6. The CDR3 is 15 amino acids.

This sequence joins TRBV5-8 and TRBJ1-1, with D perhaps matching TRBD1 (5 bases). This CDR3 has 13 amino acids. The V gene lost 2 bases and the J gene lost 3 bases, with 8 bases spanning the gap. The germline CDR1 and CDR2 sequences are SGHTS and YDEGEE. The CDR3 loop is CASSFRGYTEAFF. Written as DNA, the CDR3 is TGTGCCAGCAGCTTTAGGGGATACACTGAAGCTTTCTTT.

On this clone: Other nucleotide sequences in the sample specify the same CDR3. The chain recombines TRBV18 with TRBJ2-7; possible D gene TRBD1, 6 bases. CDR1 is KGHSH and CDR2 is LQKENI in the germline V gene. Trimming pared 4 bases from V and 2 bases from J, leaving 12 bases between. The CDR3 length is 14 residues. The CDR3: CASSLRGPPYEQYF. CDR3 DNA: TGTGCCAGCTCACTCAGGGGACCACCCTACGAGCAGTACTTC.

The rearrangement joins TRBV19 to TRBJ1-1, with D unclear. CDR3 size: 14 residues. Trimming took off 3 bases at V and 1 base at J, with 9 bases between the two ends. Germline V gene sequence: CDR1 LNHDA, CDR2 SQIVND (reference sequence). As DNA, the CDR3 is TGTGCCAGTAGTATCGGGTGGGGGAACACTGAAGCTTTCTTT. Amino acid sequence: CASSIGWGNTEAFF.

This clone has only one observation. The CDR3 DNA sequence: TGCGCCAGCAGCTTGTCGCCGAATGGCAATCAGCCCCAGCATTTT. Amino acids: CASSLSPNGNQPQHF. The chain is built from TRBV5-1 and TRBJ1-5; D not certain. The CDR3 loop spans 15 amino acids. Germline CDR1 and CDR2: SGHRS and YFSETQ. The V end was cut by 1 base, the J end by 2 bases, with 10 bases between.

This chain uses TRBV11-2 with TRBJ2-7, with TRBD2 as a possible D gene (7 bases). CDR1 SGHAT and CDR2 FQNNGV come from the germline V gene. The CDR3 is 14 amino acids. With 5 bases removed from V and 6 bases from J, the gap between germline ends came to 17 bases. As DNA, the CDR3 is TGTGCCAGCAGCCCCAAGGGGGGGCTCTCCGAGCAGTACTTC. Residues: CASSPKGGLSEQYF.

This clone came up once. This sequence joins TRBV19 and TRBJ2-7; the match to TRBD2 covers 9 bases. This CDR3 is 16 amino acids long. V shed 3 bases, J shed 4 bases, and the junction held 10 bases outside the gene matches. CDR1 is LNHDA and CDR2 is SQIVND in the germline V gene (reference sequence). CDR3 sequence reads: CASSIANSGSFYEQYF. The CDR3 bases are TGTGCCAGTAGTATTGCGAATAGCGGGAGTTTTTACGAGCAGTACTTC. Drawing the rest from reference TRBV19 and TRBJ2-7, the complete variable domain is DGGITQSPKYLFRKEGQNVTLSCEQNLNHDAMYWYRQDPGQGLRLIYYSQIVNDFQKGDIAEGYSVSREKKESFPLTVTSAQKNPTAFYLCASSIANSGSFYEQYFGPGTRLTVT.

V usage is TRBV9 and J usage is TRBJ2-5, with TRBD2 matching over 15 bases. Trimming took 3 bases from V and 5 from J; bases not matched to a gene: 11. This CDR3 has 18 residues. Germline CDR1 and CDR2: SGDLS and YYNGEE. The CDR3 DNA follows: TGTGCCAGCAGCGCCGGACTAGCGGGAGGGGGGCACGATGAGACCCAGTACTTC. Encoded protein: CASSAGLAGGGHDETQYF.

This clone appeared a few times. The chain combines TRBV29-1 with TRBJ1-2, with D uncertain. This CDR3 has 12 amino acids. V gave up 4 bases and J gave up 4 bases, with 10 bases separating them. Germline values: CDR1 SQVTM, CDR2 ANQGSEA. DNA of the CDR3: TGCAGCGTTGCGGCCAGCTCCTATGGCTACACCTTC. Translating it yields CSVAASSYGYTF.

To note about this clone: At the DNA level, this CDR3 is encoded by other sequences in the same sample as well. This chain joins TRBV7-2 and TRBJ1-5; D unclear. The germline V and J ends were trimmed by 1 base and 5 bases, with 6 bases remaining between them. The CDR3 spans 13 residues. The germline V gene has CDR1 SGHTA and CDR2 FQGNSA. CDR3 DNA sequence: TGTGCCAGCAGCTTAGAAGGTGATCAGCCCCAGCATTTT. It is translated as CASSLEGDQPQHF.

In the case of this clone: Within the sample, other DNA sequences also encode this same CDR3. This chain uses TRBV7-2 with TRBJ2-7; maybe TRBD2 (6 bases). Trimming removed 1 base from V and 2 bases from J, with 9 bases in between. Per the germline V gene, CDR1 is SGHTA and CDR2 is FQGNSA. CDR3 length: 14 residues. The CDR3 coding sequence is TGTGCCAGCAGCTTAGATGCGGGACCCTACGAGCAGTACTTC. Protein product: CASSLDAGPYEQYF. The whole variable domain, remainder taken from reference TRBV7-2 and TRBJ2-7, is GAGVSQSPSNKVTEKGKDVELRCDPISGHTALYWYRQSLGQGLEFLIYFQGNSAPDKSGLPSDRFSAERTGGSVSTLTIQRTQQEDSAVYLCASSLDAGPYEQYFGPGTRLTVT.

V gene TRBV18 combines with J gene TRBJ2-2; 8 nucleotides line up with TRBD1. The CDR3 is 17 amino acids. The trim removed 0 bases at V and 1 base at J, leaving 4 bases unmatched. The germline gives CDR1 KGHSH, CDR2 LQKENI. The CDR3 loop reads CASSPPSGTGNTGELFF. The CDR3 coding sequence is TGTGCCAGCTCACCACCATCTGGGACAGGGAACACCGGGGAGCTGTTTTTT.

J is TRBJ1-2 and V is TRBV28; D remains unclear. The CDR3 contains 13 residues. Looked up from germline, CDR1 is MDHEN and CDR2 is SYDVKM. With 3 bases removed from V and 3 bases from J, the gap between germline ends came to 8 bases. In nucleotides, the CDR3 is TGTGCCAGCAGTTTTCTCGCCGACTATGGCTACACCTTC. This gives the protein CASSFLADYGYTF.

The chain uses TRBV4-2 and TRBJ2-1; the match to TRBD1 covers 12 bases. Germline CDR1 reads LGHNA; CDR2 reads YNFKEQ. Trimming at V came to 4 bases and at J to 8 bases, leaving 9 bases not matched to a gene. The length of the CDR3 is 16 residues. Here the CDR3 DNA reads TGTGCCAGCAGCCCCTCCGGGACAGGGGGCGTCGATGAGCAGTTCTTC. As protein: CASSPSGTGGVDEQFF.

The chain has TRBV6-5 and TRBJ2-7; 9 bases agree with TRBD2. The CDR3 totals 15 residues. After removal of 6 bases from V and 5 bases from J, the junction contained 11 bases not matched to a gene. Germline V CDR1 and CDR2: MNHEY, SVGAGI. The CDR3 reads CASSRGSSGRHEQYF. CDR3 bases: TGTGCCAGCAGCAGGGGAAGTAGCGGGAGACACGAGCAGTACTTC.

V gene TRBV14 combines with J gene TRBJ2-7; 13 bases line up with TRBD2. The V gene end was trimmed by 0 bases and the J gene end by 6 bases; junction bases not matched to a gene: 8. From germline, CDR1 is SGHDN and CDR2 FVKESK. The CDR3 spans 17 residues. CDR3 nucleotide sequence: TGTGCCAGCAGCCAAGATACCGGACTAGCGGGAGAGAGCGAGCAGTACTTC. Protein: CASSQDTGLAGESEQYF.

To note about this clone: One junction end does not reproduce the germline sequence, and a read error may be involved. The identical CDR3 is also encoded by other nucleotide sequences in the sample. The V gene is TRBV7-9, the J gene TRBJ1-5; TRBD1 matches at 7 bases. Germline CDR1 and CDR2: SEHNR and FQNEAQ (reference sequence). The CDR3 loop spans 15 amino acids. The CDR3 nucleotides are TGTGCCAGCAGCCCTGGGGGAGGGGGCAACCAGCCCCAGCATTTT. Translated, it gives CASSPGGGGNQPQHF.